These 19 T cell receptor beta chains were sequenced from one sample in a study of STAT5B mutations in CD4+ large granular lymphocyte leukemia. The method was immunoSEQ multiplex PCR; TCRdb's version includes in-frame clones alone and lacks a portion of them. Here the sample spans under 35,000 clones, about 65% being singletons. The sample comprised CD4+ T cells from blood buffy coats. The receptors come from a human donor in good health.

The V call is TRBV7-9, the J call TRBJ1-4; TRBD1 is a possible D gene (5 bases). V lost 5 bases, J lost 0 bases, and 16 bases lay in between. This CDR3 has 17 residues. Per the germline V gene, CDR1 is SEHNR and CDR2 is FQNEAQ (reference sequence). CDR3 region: CASSATRGFATNEKLFF. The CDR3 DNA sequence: TGTGCCAGCAGCGCAACTCGGGGGTTTGCAACTAATGAAAAACTGTTTTTT. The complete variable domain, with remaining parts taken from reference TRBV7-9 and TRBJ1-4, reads DTGVSQNPRHKITKRGQNVTFRCDPISEHNRLYWYRQTLGQGPEFLTYFQNEAQLEKSRLLSDRFSAERPKGSFSTLEIQRTEQGDSAMYLCASSATRGFATNEKLFFGSGTQLSVL.

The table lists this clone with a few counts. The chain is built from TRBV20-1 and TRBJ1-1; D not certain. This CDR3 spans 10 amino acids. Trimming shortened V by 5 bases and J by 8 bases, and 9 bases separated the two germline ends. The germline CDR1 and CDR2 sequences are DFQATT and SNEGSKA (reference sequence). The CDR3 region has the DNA TGCAGTGCTGTACATCACGAAGCTTTCTTT. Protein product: CSAVHHEAFF.

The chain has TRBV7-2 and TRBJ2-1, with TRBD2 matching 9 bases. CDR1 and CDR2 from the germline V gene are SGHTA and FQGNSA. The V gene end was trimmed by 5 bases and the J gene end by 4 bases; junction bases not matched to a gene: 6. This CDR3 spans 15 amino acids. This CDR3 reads CASSVGTSLYNEQFF. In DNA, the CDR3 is TGTGCCAGCAGCGTCGGGACTAGCCTTTACAATGAGCAGTTCTTC.

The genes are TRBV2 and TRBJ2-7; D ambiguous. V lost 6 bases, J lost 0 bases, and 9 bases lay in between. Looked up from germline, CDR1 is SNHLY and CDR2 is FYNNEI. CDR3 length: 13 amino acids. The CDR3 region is CASRNTGSYEQYF. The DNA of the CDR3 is TGTGCCAGCAGGAACACGGGCTCCTACGAGCAGTACTTC.

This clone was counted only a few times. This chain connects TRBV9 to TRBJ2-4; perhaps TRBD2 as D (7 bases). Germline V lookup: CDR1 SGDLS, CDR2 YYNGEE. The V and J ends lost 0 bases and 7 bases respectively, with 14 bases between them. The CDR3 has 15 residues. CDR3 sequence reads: CASSVGGGARNIQYF. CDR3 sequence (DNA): TGTGCCAGCAGCGTAGGAGGGGGGGCGCGTAACATTCAGTACTTC.

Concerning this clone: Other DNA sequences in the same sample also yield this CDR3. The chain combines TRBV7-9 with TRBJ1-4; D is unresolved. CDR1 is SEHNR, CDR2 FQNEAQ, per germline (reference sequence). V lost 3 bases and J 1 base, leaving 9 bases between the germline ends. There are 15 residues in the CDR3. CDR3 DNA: TGTGCCAGCAGCTTTTACCTCGGAACTAATGAAAAACTGTTTTTT. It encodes CASSFYLGTNEKLFF. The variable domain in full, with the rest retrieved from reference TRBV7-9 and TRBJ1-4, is DTGVSQNPRHKITKRGQNVTFRCDPISEHNRLYWYRQTLGQGPEFLTYFQNEAQLEKSRLLSDRFSAERPKGSFSTLEIQRTEQGDSAMYLCASSFYLGTNEKLFFGSGTQLSVL.

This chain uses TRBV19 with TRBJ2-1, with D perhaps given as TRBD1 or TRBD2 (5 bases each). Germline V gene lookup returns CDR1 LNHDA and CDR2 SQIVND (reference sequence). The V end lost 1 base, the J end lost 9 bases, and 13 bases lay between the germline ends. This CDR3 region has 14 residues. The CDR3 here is CASSIAILGGEQFF. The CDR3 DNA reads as TGTGCCAGTAGTATAGCCATTCTTGGGGGTGAGCAGTTCTTC.

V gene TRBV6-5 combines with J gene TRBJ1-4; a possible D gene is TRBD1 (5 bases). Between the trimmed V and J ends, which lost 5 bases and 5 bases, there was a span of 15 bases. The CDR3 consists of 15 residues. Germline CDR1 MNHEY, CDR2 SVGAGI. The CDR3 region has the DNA TGTGCCAGCAGTCAATCCGGGACGGCGAATGAAAAACTGTTTTTT. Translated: CASSQSGTANEKLFF.

The CDR3 here is CASSPPQEADYGYTF. CDR3 sequence (DNA): TGTGCCAGCTCACCACCTCAGGAGGCAGACTATGGCTACACCTTC. V usage is TRBV18 and J usage is TRBJ1-2; the D is unclear. The ends were cut back, 0 bases at V and 3 bases at J, with 11 bases in the middle. This CDR3 has 15 amino acids. CDR1 and CDR2 (germline): KGHSH, LQKENI.

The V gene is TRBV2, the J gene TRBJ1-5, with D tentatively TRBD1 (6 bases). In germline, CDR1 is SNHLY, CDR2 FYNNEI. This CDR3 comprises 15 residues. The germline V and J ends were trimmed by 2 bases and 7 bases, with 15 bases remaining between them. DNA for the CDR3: TGTGCCAGCAGTGAACGAGGGGGTACGGCCCAGCCCCAGCATTTT. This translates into CASSERGGTAQPQHF.

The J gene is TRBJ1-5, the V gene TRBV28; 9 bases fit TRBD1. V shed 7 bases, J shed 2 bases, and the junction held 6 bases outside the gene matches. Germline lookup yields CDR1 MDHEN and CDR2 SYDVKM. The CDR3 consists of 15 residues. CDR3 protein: CASNPQGAGNQPQHF. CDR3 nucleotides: TGTGCCAGCAACCCACAGGGGGCCGGCAATCAGCCCCAGCATTTT.

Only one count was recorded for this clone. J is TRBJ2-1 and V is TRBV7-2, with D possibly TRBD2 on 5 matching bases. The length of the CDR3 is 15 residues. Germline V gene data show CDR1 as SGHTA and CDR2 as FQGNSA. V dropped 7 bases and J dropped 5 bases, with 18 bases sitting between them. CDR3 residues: CASTQGLAVNNEQFF. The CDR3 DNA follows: TGTGCCAGCACCCAAGGCCTAGCCGTAAACAATGAGCAGTTCTTC.

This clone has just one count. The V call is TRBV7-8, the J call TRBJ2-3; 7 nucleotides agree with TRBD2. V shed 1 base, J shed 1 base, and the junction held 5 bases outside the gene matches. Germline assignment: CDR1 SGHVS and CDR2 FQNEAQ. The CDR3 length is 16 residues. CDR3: CASSLGRGFGTDTQYF. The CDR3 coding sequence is TGTGCCAGCAGCTTAGGGCGGGGGTTCGGCACAGATACGCAGTATTTT.

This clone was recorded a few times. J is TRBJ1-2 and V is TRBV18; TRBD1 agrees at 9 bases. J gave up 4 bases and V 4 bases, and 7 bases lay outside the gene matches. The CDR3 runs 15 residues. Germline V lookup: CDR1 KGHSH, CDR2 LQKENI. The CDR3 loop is CASSLLKDRGYGYTF. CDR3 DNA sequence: TGTGCCAGCTCACTACTCAAGGACAGGGGCTATGGCTACACCTTC. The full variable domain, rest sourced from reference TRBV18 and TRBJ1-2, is NAGVMQNPRHLVRRRGQEARLRCSPMKGHSHVYWYRQLPEEGLKFMVYLQKENIIDESGMPKERFSAEFPKEGPSILRIQQVVRGDSAAYFCASSLLKDRGYGYTFGSGTRLTVV.

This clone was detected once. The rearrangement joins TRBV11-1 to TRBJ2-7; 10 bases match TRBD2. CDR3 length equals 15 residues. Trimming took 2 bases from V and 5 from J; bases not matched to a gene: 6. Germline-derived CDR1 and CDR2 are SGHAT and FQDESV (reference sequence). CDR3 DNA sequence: TGTGCCAGCAGCTTATTTACCAGCGGGGGGGACGAGCAGTACTTC. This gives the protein CASSLFTSGGDEQYF.

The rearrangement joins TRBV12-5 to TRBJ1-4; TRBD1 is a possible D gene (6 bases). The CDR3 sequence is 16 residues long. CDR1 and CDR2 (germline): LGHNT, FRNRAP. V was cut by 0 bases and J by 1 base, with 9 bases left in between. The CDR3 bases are TGTGCTAGTGGTTTGGTACGCAGGGGAACTAATGAAAAACTGTTTTTT. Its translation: CASGLVRRGTNEKLFF.

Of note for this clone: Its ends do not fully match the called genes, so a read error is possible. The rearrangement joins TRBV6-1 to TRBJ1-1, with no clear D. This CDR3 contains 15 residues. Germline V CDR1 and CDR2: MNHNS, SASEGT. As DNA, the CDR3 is TGTGCCAACAGTGACCGGTCAGTCATGGGCACTGAAGCTTTCTTT. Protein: CANSDRSVMGTEAFF.

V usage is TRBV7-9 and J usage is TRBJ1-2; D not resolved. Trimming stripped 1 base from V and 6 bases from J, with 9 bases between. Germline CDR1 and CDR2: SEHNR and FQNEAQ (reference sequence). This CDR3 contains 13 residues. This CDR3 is CASSLDWADGYTF. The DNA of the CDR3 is TGTGCCAGCAGCTTAGACTGGGCAGATGGCTACACCTTC.

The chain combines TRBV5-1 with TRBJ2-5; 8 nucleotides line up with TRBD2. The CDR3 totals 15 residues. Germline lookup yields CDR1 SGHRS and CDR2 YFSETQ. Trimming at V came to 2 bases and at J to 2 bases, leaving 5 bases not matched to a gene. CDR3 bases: TGCGCCAGCAGCTTAGCGGGGGTTAGTCAAGAGACCCAGTACTTC. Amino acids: CASSLAGVSQETQYF.